This T cell receptor beta chain comes out of a study of cytomegalovirus exposure and HLA in healthy donors. Whole-study results and caveats: Indistinguishability led to the exclusion of some V segments, TRBV6-2 and TRBV6-3 included. As a later analysis showed, a missense DCLRE1C variant was linked to trimming of TCR beta V- and J-genes. Available immune exposure information was restricted to CMV serostatus only. About 87% or about 30% of the time was how often most TCR beta V segments were productive, according to an earlier analysis.

As concerns this clone: As yet, its antigen is unknown. The same CDR3 is also encoded by other DNA sequences in this sample.

The PCR was carried out with 60 Vbeta primers and 13 Jbeta primers. Sequencing was performed with immunoSEQ multiplex PCR; in TCRdb, only in-frame clones are kept and a portion is missing. The sample records 150,000 to 200,000 clones, about 71% being singletons. Trimming left V 8 bases short and J 3 bases short, with 17 bases between. The CDR3 loop spans 14 amino acids. Germline lookup yields CDR1 SQVTM and CDR2 ANQGSEA. Input material: PBMCs. The TCR comes from a woman aged 30 to 39 in good health and CMV-seronegative. V is TRBV29-1 and J is TRBJ2-1, with a tentative D call TRBD1 (6 bases). The CDR3 coding sequence is TGCAGCTTAGTGGGACATACTTACTACAATGAGCAGTTCTTC. It codes for CSLVGHTYYNEQFF.